These T cell receptor beta chains were read from a single sample in a study of molecular identifiers for immune sequencing clone quantification. MiXCR, run by TCRdb on the PCR reads, gives a single entry per CDR3 protein. The data hold under 600,000 distinct CDR3 sequences, with less than 30% observed a single time. Sequenced input: naive CD8+ T cells from blood, with Jurkat cell RNA spiked in. Receptor source: a human donor in good health. Some libraries in this study had Jurkat cell RNA spiked in. CDR3s include the opening cysteine and the closing phenylalanine or tryptophan. A D gene is named only where the DNA matches it firmly. Rows give clone size only sometimes, using once, few, many, or a class for an expanded clone.

cdr3_nt cdr3_aa j_call clone_size d_call v_call
TGCAGCTTCAGAAAGGCGGGACTAGCGGGGTACAATGAGCAGTTCTTC CSFRKAGLAGYNEQFF TRBJ2-1 . TRBD2 TRBV29-1
TGTGCCAGTAGTACGGGCCTGGGAAGCAATCAGCCCCAGCATTTT CASSTGLGSNQPQHF TRBJ1-5 many . TRBV19
TGTGCCAGCAGCTTAGCTTGTGATGAGCAGTTCTTC CASSLACDEQFF TRBJ2-1 . . TRBV7-2
TGTGCCAGCAGCTCCGGGGATAGGGGACAGGGGAACAATGAGCAGTTCTTC CASSSGDRGQGNNEQFF TRBJ2-1 . TRBD1 TRBV9
TGTGCCAGCAGTTTTGGTTACGCCGGGGAGCTGTTTTTT CASSFGYAGELFF TRBJ2-2 . . TRBV12-3/TRBV12-4
TGTGCCAGCAGCAAAGCGCCCCCCGGACACGGAAACACCATATATTTT CASSKAPPGHGNTIYF TRBJ1-3 many . TRBV21-1
TGTGCCAGCAGTTCACTAGCGGCCCTCTACGAGCAGTACTTC CASSSLAALYEQYF TRBJ2-7 . TRBD2 TRBV27
TGTGCCAGCAGCTCTTCCCTGGAGCCCCAGTACTTC CASSSSLEPQYF TRBJ2-5 . . TRBV7-2
TGTGCCAGCAGGTCCATCTCCTACGAGCAGTACTTC CASRSISYEQYF TRBJ2-7 many . TRBV28
TGCGCCAGCAGCTTTGTCGTAAACTCTGAAGCTTTCTTT CASSFVVNSEAFF TRBJ1-1 . . TRBV4-3
TGTGCCAGCAGCTCTACTAGCGGGAGGTACCACGAGCAGTACTTC CASSSTSGRYHEQYF TRBJ2-7 few TRBD2 TRBV7-3
TGTGCCAGCAGTGACGGGGGCGGGAGCGAGCAGTACTTC CASSDGGGSEQYF TRBJ2-7 . . TRBV2
TGTGCCAGCAGCAATGCGGGCTACGAGCAGTACTTC CASSNAGYEQYF TRBJ2-7 few . TRBV12-3/TRBV12-4
TGTGCCATCAGTTTAGGGGGCAATCAGCCCCAGCATTTT CAISLGGNQPQHF TRBJ1-5 . . TRBV27
TGCGCCAGCAGCCAAGTGGTGAATCAGCCCCAGCATTTT CASSQVVNQPQHF TRBJ1-5 many . TRBV4-3
TGTGCCAGCAACCCTGATACCAGCACAGATACGCAGTATTTT CASNPDTSTDTQYF TRBJ2-3 few . TRBV6-2/TRBV6-3
TGTGCCAGCAGCTTAGCCATAGCGGGAAGGACAGATACGCAGTATTTT CASSLAIAGRTDTQYF TRBJ2-3 many TRBD2 TRBV7-2
TGTGCCAGTAGGGACTGGACTAGCCCCGGGGAGCTGTTTTTT CASRDWTSPGELFF TRBJ2-2 . TRBD2 TRBV19
TGCGCCAGCAGCCAAGATATCGGGGGGGCCACCGGGGAGCTGTTTTTT CASSQDIGGATGELFF TRBJ2-2 few TRBD2 TRBV4-3
TGTGCCAGCAGCTTGTACAGGGCCGAGCAGTACTTC CASSLYRAEQYF TRBJ2-7 few . TRBV5-8
TGTGCCAGCAGTTTATCGAGGGTCATGAACACTGAAGCTCTCTTT CASSLSRVMNTEALF TRBJ1-1 . . TRBV27
TGTGCCAGCAGCTCTGCGGTACAGACAAGCTCCTACGAGCAGTACTTC CASSSAVQTSSYEQYF TRBJ2-7 many . TRBV7-9
TGTGCCTGGAGTCCCGGGAACTACGAGCAGTACTTC CAWSPGNYEQYF TRBJ2-7 many . TRBV30
TGTGCCAGCAGCTTCCTAAGCGGGAGGGCCCCCACAGATACGCAGTATTTT CASSFLSGRAPTDTQYF TRBJ2-3 . TRBD2 TRBV11-2
TGTGCCAGCTCACCGGGACAGGGTGTCTACAATGAGCAGTTCTTC CASSPGQGVYNEQFF TRBJ2-1 few TRBD1 TRBV7-9
TGCAGCGTTGAAGAGGTGGAAGGCTACACCTTC CSVEEVEGYTF TRBJ1-2 few . TRBV29-1
TGTGCCAGCAGCGGTGAGGGAACACATTACGAGCAGTACTTC CASSGEGTHYEQYF TRBJ2-7 . . TRBV9
TGTGCCAGCAGCTTTCCGACAGGGGCCGGGACTAGCGGGAGGGGGTCCGGGGAGCTGTTTTTT CASSFPTGAGTSGRGSGELFF TRBJ2-2 few TRBD2 TRBV7-2
TGTGCCAGCAGCTGGCTATGGGGGTCGAACACCGGGGAGCTGTTTTTT CASSWLWGSNTGELFF TRBJ2-2 . . TRBV7-9
TGTGCCAGCAGTAGGCAGGCCGAATACAATGAGCAGTTCTTC CASSRQAEYNEQFF TRBJ2-1 . . TRBV6-5
TGTGCCAGCAGGCAGGAGTCCCACACAGATACGCAGTATTTT CASRQESHTDTQYF TRBJ2-3 many . TRBV12-3/TRBV12-4
TGTGCCAGCTCAAACGGGGGACAGGGGTCGGAGCAGTACTTC CASSNGGQGSEQYF TRBJ2-7 few TRBD1 TRBV27
TGTGCCAGCAACCCCGACAGGGGGCACACTGAAGCTTTCTTT CASNPDRGHTEAFF TRBJ1-1 few TRBD1 TRBV6-2/TRBV6-3
TGTGCCAGCAGTTATGGGGCCTCCTCAAATCCGCCCCCGCATTTT CASSYGASSNPPPHF TRBJ1-5 . . TRBV28
TGTGCCATCGAGGACAGCCGCTATGGCTACACCTTC CAIEDSRYGYTF TRBJ1-2 . . TRBV19
TGTGCTAGTGCCCTGATGGGGGGAAATAAATACGAGCAGTACTTC CASALMGGNKYEQYF TRBJ2-7 few . TRBV12-5
TGTGCCAGCAGCTTGGACAGGACGCCGCCACAGAAAAGAGAGCAGTACTTC CASSLDRTPPQKREQYF TRBJ2-7 few . TRBV5-6
TGTGCCAGCAGTTACCTGGGCCGGACAGGGCACAATCAGCCCCAGCATTTT CASSYLGRTGHNQPQHF TRBJ1-5 few TRBD1 TRBV6-6
TGTGCCAGCAGTTTAGGCGGGGCAGTTCAAGAGACCCAGTACTTC CASSLGGAVQETQYF TRBJ2-5 many . TRBV12-3/TRBV12-4
TGTGCCAGCAGCCCCACAGGAGGGCCCTCCTACGAGCAGTACTTC CASSPTGGPSYEQYF TRBJ2-7 few . TRBV7-9
TGTGCCAGTAGTATAGACCCCGGGGAGCTGTTTTTT CASSIDPGELFF TRBJ2-2 few . TRBV19
TGTGCCAGCACCGAGGCAGGACAGGACCGGGTCGTGCAGTACTTC CASTEAGQDRVVQYF TRBJ2-7 few TRBD1 TRBV27
TGTGCCAGTAGTTTGCTAGCGGTACCCTCCAATGAGCAGTTCTTC CASSLLAVPSNEQFF TRBJ2-1 . TRBD2 TRBV19
TGCAGCGTTGAGGACGCCTCCTACGAGCAGTACTTC CSVEDASYEQYF TRBJ2-7 many . TRBV29-1
TGCGCCAGCAGCCACTACCGAGGGTCGGGCATGAACACTGAAGCTTTCTTT CASSHYRGSGMNTEAFF TRBJ1-1 few . TRBV4-3
TGTGCCAGCAGCGTAGGGGCTGGAAGTATTAACACCGGGGAGCTGTTTTTT CASSVGAGSINTGELFF TRBJ2-2 . . TRBV9
TGTGCCAGCCGACAGGGGCTTGTAGGGGAGACCCAGTACTTC CASRQGLVGETQYF TRBJ2-5 few TRBD1 TRBV12-3/TRBV12-4
TGCAGCGTTGTAGACACCAGCTCTGGAAACACCATATATTTT CSVVDTSSGNTIYF TRBJ1-3 few . TRBV29-1
TGCGCCAGCAGTTCCATCACAGGACCTAACTATGGCTACACCTTC CASSSITGPNYGYTF TRBJ1-2 few . TRBV5-1
TGTGCCAGTAGTCCAGGAAGGACAGGGATCCACGAGCAGTACTTC CASSPGRTGIHEQYF TRBJ2-7 many TRBD1 TRBV19
TGTGCCAGCAGCTCGACGGAGTCTGGGGCCAACGCCCTGACTTTC CASSSTESGANALTF TRBJ2-6 . . TRBV5-6
TGTGCCACCAAAAGGACAGGGGCGGGTCAGCCCCAGCATTTT CATKRTGAGQPQHF TRBJ1-5 many TRBD1 TRBV6-1
TGTGCCAGCAGTTTAGGGGGGGCGGCATTTAGCAATCAGCCCCAGCATTTT CASSLGGAAFSNQPQHF TRBJ1-5 few . TRBV28
TGTGCCAGCCGGGGTCTAGCGGGGGAGGCAAATACGCAGTATTTT CASRGLAGEANTQYF TRBJ2-3 . TRBD2 TRBV12-3/TRBV12-4
TGTGCCAGCAGTTACAGAGATGGGCAGTATTTT CASSYRDGQYF TRBJ2-3 many . TRBV6-2/TRBV6-3